These 14 T cell receptor beta chains came from one sample sequenced in a study of blood T cell repertoires in COVID-19. Method: immunoSEQ multiplex PCR; TCRdb's copy keeps in-frame clones and lacks some. The profile shows more than 75,000 clones, 80% to 90% of them singletons. Sequencing was performed on peripheral blood. These receptors all come from an elderly woman with acute or convalescent COVID-19.

Notes on this clone: This CDR3 is also generated by other DNA sequences in the sample. The chain combines TRBV19 with TRBJ1-2, with 7 bases matching TRBD1. The CDR3 totals 13 residues. CDR1 and CDR2 from the germline V gene are LNHDA and SQIVND (reference sequence). The V and J ends lost 3 bases and 3 bases, in that order; junction bases with no gene match: 1. CDR3 residues: CASSIDRDYGYTF. In DNA form, the CDR3 reads TGTGCCAGTAGTATCGACAGGGACTATGGCTACACCTTC.

V is TRBV30 and J is TRBJ2-7, with 11 bases identical to TRBD1. The V and J ends lost 1 base and 5 bases, in that order; junction bases with no gene match: 1. This CDR3 spans 13 amino acids. Germline loops: CDR1 GTSNPN, CDR2 SVGIG (reference sequence). The CDR3 DNA reads as TGTGCCTGGAGTGCGGACAGGGGGCACGAGCAGTACTTC. Translated: CAWSADRGHEQYF.

The gene calls are TRBV19 and TRBJ1-1; D is undetermined. V lost 1 base and J lost 10, with 13 bases in between. The CDR3 sequence is 13 residues long. Germline-derived CDR1 and CDR2 are LNHDA and SQIVND (reference sequence). The CDR3 sequence: CASSIVAAGGAFF. For the CDR3, the DNA is TGTGCCAGTAGTATAGTGGCAGCGGGTGGAGCTTTCTTT.

This clone was counted only a few times. The chain couples TRBV11-2 to TRBJ2-7, with 10 bases identical to TRBD2. V lost 5 bases to trimming and J lost 4 bases; unmatched junction nucleotides: 5. CDR1 SGHAT and CDR2 FQNNGV come from the germline V gene. The CDR3 covers 14 residues. CDR3 protein: CASSLTGLAYEQYF. Here the CDR3 DNA reads TGTGCCAGCAGCCTAACGGGACTAGCGTACGAGCAGTACTTC.

The gene calls are TRBV11-1 and TRBJ2-7; D call uncertain. The CDR3 covers 15 residues. V shed 1 base and J shed 0 bases, with 10 bases lying between them. Germline V CDR1 and CDR2: SGHAT, FQDESV (reference sequence). As DNA, the CDR3 is TGTGCCAGCAGCTTAGTGGGCAGAACCTCCTACGAGCAGTACTTC. It translates to CASSLVGRTSYEQYF.

This chain joins TRBV23-1 and TRBJ2-2, with TRBD2 matching 7 bases. TRBV23-1 has ORF status, its function being uncertain. The V gene end was trimmed by 3 bases and the J gene end by 8 bases; junction bases not matched to a gene: 12. This CDR3 contains 16 residues. CDR3 in amino acids: CASSHFPAGEGGELFF. In nucleotides, the CDR3 is TGCGCCAGCAGTCATTTCCCCGCGGGGGAAGGGGGGGAGCTGTTTTTT.

The chain links TRBV19 to TRBJ1-5; 7 nucleotides match TRBD1. V was clipped by 5 bases and J by 0 bases; unmatched bases: 7. CDR1 and CDR2 (germline): LNHDA, SQIVND (reference sequence). The CDR3 consists of 16 residues. The CDR3 sequence: CASSPPGQSSNQPQHF. In DNA, the CDR3 is TGTGCCAGTAGTCCTCCGGGACAGAGTAGCAATCAGCCCCAGCATTTT. The full variable domain, rest sourced from reference TRBV19 and TRBJ1-5, is DGGITQSPKYLFRKEGQNVTLSCEQNLNHDAMYWYRQDPGQGLRLIYYSQIVNDFQKGDIAEGYSVSREKKESFPLTVTSAQKNPTAFYLCASSPPGQSSNQPQHFGDGTRLSIL.

V usage is TRBV7-9 and J usage is TRBJ2-2; D unresolved. Trimming took 5 bases from V and 6 from J, leaving 19 bases between them. The CDR3 extends over 16 amino acids. Per the germline V gene, CDR1 is SEHNR and CDR2 is FQNEAQ (reference sequence). CDR3 residues: CASSGSLSPAPGELFF. The CDR3 bases are TGTGCCAGCAGCGGCTCGCTTAGCCCGGCGCCCGGGGAGCTGTTTTTT.

The V and J genes are TRBV7-3 and TRBJ2-1; 14 nucleotides agree with TRBD2. Germline V gene sequence: CDR1 SGHTA, CDR2 FQGTGA. This CDR3 comprises 16 residues. The V segment lost 5 bases and the J segment 3 bases; nucleotides outside the gene matches: 3. The CDR3 reads CASSRLAGGHYNEQFF. DNA of the CDR3: TGTGCCAGCAGCCGACTAGCGGGGGGGCACTACAATGAGCAGTTCTTC.

The chain recombines TRBV5-6 with TRBJ1-1; no definite D call. The CDR3 consists of 14 residues. V lost 0 bases to trimming and J lost 1 base, with 7 bases between them. CDR1 SGHDT and CDR2 YYEEEE come from the germline V gene. CDR3 protein: CASSLVAKNTEAFF. The DNA for the CDR3 is TGTGCCAGCAGCTTGGTGGCAAAGAACACTGAAGCTTTCTTT. Full variable domain (missing parts from reference TRBV5-6 and TRBJ1-1): DAGVTQSPTHLIKTRGQQVTLRCSPKSGHDTVSWYQQALGQGPQFIFQYYEEEERQRGNFPDRFSGHQFPNYSSELNVNALLLGDSALYLCASSLVAKNTEAFFGQGTRLTVV.

This clone was recorded once. The chain recombines TRBV6-6 with TRBJ2-1, with 8 bases fitting TRBD2. The CDR3 extends over 14 amino acids. The germline CDR1 and CDR2 sequences are MNHNY and SVGAGI (reference sequence). Losses at the gene ends were 5 bases for V and 6 bases for J; bases not matched to a gene: 6. CDR3 protein: CASSPGLGSNEQFF. In DNA form, the CDR3 reads TGTGCCAGCAGTCCGGGACTAGGGAGCAATGAGCAGTTCTTC.

V gene TRBV5-6 combines with J gene TRBJ1-2, with TRBD1 as a possible D gene (5 bases). CDR3 length: 16 amino acids. Germline values: CDR1 SGHDT, CDR2 YYEEEE. V dropped 4 bases and J dropped 0 bases, with 16 bases sitting between them. CDR3 sequence reads: CASSGGSGLSNYGYTF. The CDR3 region has the DNA TGTGCCAGCAGCGGGGGGTCGGGTCTTTCTAACTATGGCTACACCTTC. Variable domain in full (rest from reference TRBV5-6 and TRBJ1-2): DAGVTQSPTHLIKTRGQQVTLRCSPKSGHDTVSWYQQALGQGPQFIFQYYEEEERQRGNFPDRFSGHQFPNYSSELNVNALLLGDSALYLCASSGGSGLSNYGYTFGSGTRLTVV.

The chain is built from TRBV3-1 (or the pseudogene TRBV3-2) and TRBJ1-2; TRBD1 agrees at 8 bases. J was trimmed by 6 bases and V by 2 bases; bases with no gene match: 11. Germline CDR1 is LGHDT and CDR2 is YNNKEL (reference sequence). The CDR3 extends over 16 amino acids. In DNA, the CDR3 is TGTGCCAGCAGCCAACCGACAGGGGCCTCAATCAATGGCTACACCTTC. Amino acid sequence: CASSQPTGASINGYTF.

To note about this clone: Germline is not matched at one junction end, which may reflect a read error. CDR3 loop: CATSRGTFQDF. The CDR3 coding sequence is TGTGCCACCAGCAGAGGAACATTTCAGGACTTC. The chain recombines TRBV15 with TRBJ2-5; no clear D gene. CDR1 LNHNV and CDR2 YYDKDF come from the germline V gene (reference sequence). The CDR3 runs 11 residues.